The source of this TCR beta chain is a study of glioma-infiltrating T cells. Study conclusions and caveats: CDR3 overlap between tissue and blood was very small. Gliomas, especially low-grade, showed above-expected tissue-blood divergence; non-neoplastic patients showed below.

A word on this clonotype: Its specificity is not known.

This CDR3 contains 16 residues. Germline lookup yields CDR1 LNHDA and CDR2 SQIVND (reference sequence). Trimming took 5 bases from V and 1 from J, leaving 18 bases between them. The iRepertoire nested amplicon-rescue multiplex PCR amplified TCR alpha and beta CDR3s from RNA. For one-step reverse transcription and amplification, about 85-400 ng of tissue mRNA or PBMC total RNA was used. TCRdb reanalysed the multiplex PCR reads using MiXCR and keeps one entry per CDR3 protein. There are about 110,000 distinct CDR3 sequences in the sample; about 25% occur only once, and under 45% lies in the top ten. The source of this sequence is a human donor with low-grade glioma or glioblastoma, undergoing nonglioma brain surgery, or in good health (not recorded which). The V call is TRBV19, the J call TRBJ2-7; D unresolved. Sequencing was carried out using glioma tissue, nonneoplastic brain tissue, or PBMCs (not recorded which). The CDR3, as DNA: TGTGCCAGTAGTGCCAGGCGGACGGACGGTTCCTACGAGCAGTACTTC. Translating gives CASSARRTDGSYEQYF.